Listed here is a single TCR beta chain. The data are from a study of blood T cell repertoires in COVID-19. Study-wide context: The United States, Italy and Spain were the sources of the acute and convalescent COVID-19 samples. Sources were T cells, B-cell-depleted T cells, or PBMCs; the material itself was cDNA or gDNA.

This table comes from immunoSEQ multiplex PCR, and its TCRdb copy is limited to in-frame clones, with some not included. The table has 150,000 to 200,000 clones, around 90% seen once. CDR3 length equals 16 residues. Unmatched junction bases numbered 9, after V lost 0 bases and J lost 11 bases. Germline CDR1 is LGHNA and CDR2 is YNFKEQ. This receptor was obtained from a man aged 45-60 years with acute or convalescent COVID-19. Sequencing was carried out using peripheral blood. This chain uses TRBV4-2 with TRBJ2-1, with 11 bases lining up with TRBD2. CDR3: CASSQDATSGVFKQFF. Written as DNA, the CDR3 is TGTGCCAGCAGCCAAGATGCGACTAGCGGGGTTTTTAAGCAGTTCTTC.